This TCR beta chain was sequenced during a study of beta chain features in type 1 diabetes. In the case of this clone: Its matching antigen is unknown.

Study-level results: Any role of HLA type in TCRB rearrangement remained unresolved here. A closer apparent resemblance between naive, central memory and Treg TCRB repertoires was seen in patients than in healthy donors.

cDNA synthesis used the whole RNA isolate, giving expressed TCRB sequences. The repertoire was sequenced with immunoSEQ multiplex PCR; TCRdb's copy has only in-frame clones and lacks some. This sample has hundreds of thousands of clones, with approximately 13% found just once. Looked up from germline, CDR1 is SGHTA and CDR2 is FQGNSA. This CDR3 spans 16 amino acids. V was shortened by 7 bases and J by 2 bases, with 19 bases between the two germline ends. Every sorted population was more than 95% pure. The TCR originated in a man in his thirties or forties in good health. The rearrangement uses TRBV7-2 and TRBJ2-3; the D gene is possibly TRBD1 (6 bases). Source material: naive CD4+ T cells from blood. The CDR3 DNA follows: TGTGCCAGCACCGACAGGACAGCCATTGACACAGATACGCAGTATTTT. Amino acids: CASTDRTAIDTDTQYF.